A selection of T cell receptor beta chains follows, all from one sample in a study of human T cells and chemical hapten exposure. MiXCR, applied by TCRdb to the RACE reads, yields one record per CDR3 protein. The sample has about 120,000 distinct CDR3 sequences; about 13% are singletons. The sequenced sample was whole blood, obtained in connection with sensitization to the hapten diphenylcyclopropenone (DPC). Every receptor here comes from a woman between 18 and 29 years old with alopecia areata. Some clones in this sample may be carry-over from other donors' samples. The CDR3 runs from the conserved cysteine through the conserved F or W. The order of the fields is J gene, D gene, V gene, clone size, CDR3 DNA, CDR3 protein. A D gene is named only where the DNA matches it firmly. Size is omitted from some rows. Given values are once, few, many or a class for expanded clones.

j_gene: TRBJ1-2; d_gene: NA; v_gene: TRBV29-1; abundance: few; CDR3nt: TGCAGCGTTGAAGATGGGGGTTCTGGCTACACCTTC; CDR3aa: CSVEDGGSGYTF
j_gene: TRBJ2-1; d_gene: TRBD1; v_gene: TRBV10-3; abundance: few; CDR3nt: TGTGCCATCAGGGGACAGGGAAGGACTAGGGAGTTCTTC; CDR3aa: CAIRGQGRTREFF
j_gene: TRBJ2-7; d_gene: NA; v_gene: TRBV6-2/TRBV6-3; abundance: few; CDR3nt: TGTGCCAGCAGTAGCCCCGAGAGGGGGACCTACGAGCAGTACTTC; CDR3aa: CASSSPERGTYEQYF
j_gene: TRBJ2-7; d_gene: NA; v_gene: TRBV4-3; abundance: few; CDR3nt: TGCGCCAGCAGCCAAGATCGGGGTAACGAGCAGTACTTC; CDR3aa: CASSQDRGNEQYF
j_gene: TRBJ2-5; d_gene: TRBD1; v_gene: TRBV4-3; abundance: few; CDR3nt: TGCGCCAGCAGCCAAGTAGGGACAGGACTACAAGAGACCCAGTACTTC; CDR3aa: CASSQVGTGLQETQYF
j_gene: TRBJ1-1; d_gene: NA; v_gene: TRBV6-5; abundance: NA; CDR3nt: TGTGCCAGCAGTTCCCCCAGGGGTGTGACTGAAGCTTTCTTT; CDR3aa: CASSSPRGVTEAFF
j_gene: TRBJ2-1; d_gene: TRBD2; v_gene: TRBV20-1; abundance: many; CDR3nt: TGCAGTGCCGTCAGGGCTAGCGGGGGGAAGGGGCAGTTCTTC; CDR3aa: CSAVRASGGKGQFF
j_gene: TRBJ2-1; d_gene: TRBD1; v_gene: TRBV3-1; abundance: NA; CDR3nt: TGTGCCAGCAGCAATCGACAGGGGATTGTGGAGCAGTTCTTC; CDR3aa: CASSNRQGIVEQFF
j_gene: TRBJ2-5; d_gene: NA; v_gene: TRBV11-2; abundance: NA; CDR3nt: TGTGCCAGCAGCTCAGGGCTACGCCAAGAGACCCAGTACTTC; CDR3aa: CASSSGLRQETQYF
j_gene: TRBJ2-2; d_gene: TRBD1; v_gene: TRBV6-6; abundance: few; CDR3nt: TGTGCCAGCAGTTATGTCCAGGGGGACACCGGGGAGCTGTTTTTT; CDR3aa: CASSYVQGDTGELFF
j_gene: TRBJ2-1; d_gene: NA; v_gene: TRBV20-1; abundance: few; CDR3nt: TGCAGTGCTAGGAGAGGGGGGGCGAACAATGAGCAGTTCTTC; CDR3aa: CSARRGGANNEQFF
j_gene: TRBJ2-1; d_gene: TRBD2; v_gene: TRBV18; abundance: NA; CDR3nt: TGTGCCAGCTCGGCTAGCGGGGGGTTCTACAATGAGCAGTTCTTC; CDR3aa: CASSASGGFYNEQFF
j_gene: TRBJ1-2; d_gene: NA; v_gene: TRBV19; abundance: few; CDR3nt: TGTGCCAGTACCGTGGACGGGTATAACTATGGCTACACCTTC; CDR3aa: CASTVDGYNYGYTF
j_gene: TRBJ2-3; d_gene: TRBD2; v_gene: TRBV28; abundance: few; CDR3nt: TGTGCCAGCAGTTGGCTAGCGGGGGAAGATACGCAGTATTTT; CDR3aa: CASSWLAGEDTQYF
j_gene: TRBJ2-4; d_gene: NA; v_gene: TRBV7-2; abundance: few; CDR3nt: TGTGCCAGCAGCTCCCGACCAGCCAAAAACATTCAGTACTTC; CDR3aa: CASSSRPAKNIQYF
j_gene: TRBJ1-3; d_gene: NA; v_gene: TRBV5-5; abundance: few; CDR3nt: TGTGCCAGCAGCTTGCGGGGGTCGTCCTCTGGAAACACCATATATTTT; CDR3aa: CASSLRGSSSGNTIYF
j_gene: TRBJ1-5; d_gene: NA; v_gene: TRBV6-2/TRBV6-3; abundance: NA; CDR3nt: TGTGCCAGCAGTTACTCGAGGTATGTCAGCCAGCCCCAGCATTTT; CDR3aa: CASSYSRYVSQPQHF
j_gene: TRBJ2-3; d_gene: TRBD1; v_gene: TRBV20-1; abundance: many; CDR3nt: TGCAGTGCTAGAGGTAGTAGGGGACAGGCCTGGGATACGCAGTATTTT; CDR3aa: CSARGSRGQAWDTQYF
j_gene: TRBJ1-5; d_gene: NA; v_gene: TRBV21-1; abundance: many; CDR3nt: TGTGCCAGCACTCGATGTAGGGATCAGCCCCAGCATTTT; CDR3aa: CASTRCRDQPQHF
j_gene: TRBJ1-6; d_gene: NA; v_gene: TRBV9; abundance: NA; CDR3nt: TGTGCCAGCAGCGCGGGGGGACATCCTAATTCATCCCTCCACTTT; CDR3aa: CASSAGGHPNSSLHF